This T cell receptor (beta chain) was retrieved from a study of CD8 T cells in Susac syndrome. General study findings and limits: That the number of individuals in its TCR sequencing and HLA analysis was relatively small was acknowledged by the study.

The RNA input was about 0.45 to 1 ug, and it was reverse transcribed with random hexamers. Across 54 Vbeta and 13 Jbeta, immunoSEQ multiplex PCR amplified TCR beta CDR3. Using its own MiXCR run on the immunoSEQ multiplex PCR reads, TCRdb lists one record per CDR3 protein. The profile shows about 210,000 distinct CDR3 sequences, about 95% of them singletons. V lost 2 bases, J lost 1 base, and 9 bases stayed unmatched. Germline lookup yields CDR1 SGHDN and CDR2 FVKESK. CDR3 length: 18 residues. On this clonotype itself: Its antigen is still unknown.

The sequenced material came from CD4+ T cells from PBMCs. The chain has TRBV14 and TRBJ2-3, with TRBD2 matching 10 bases. The sequence was collected from a human donor with multiple sclerosis. This CDR3 reads CASSQLRPSGRRTDTQYF. In nucleotides, the CDR3 is TGTGCCAGCAGCCAATTGAGACCTAGCGGGAGACGCACAGATACGCAGTATTTT.